Below are 16 T cell receptor beta chains sequenced from a single sample in a study of blood T cell repertoires in COVID-19 (dated by TCRdb to about 2020). Library method: the immunoSEQ multiplex PCR assay. TCRdb provides this immuneACCESS table in a form limited to in-frame rearrangements. Some clones are lacking; in checked studies, under half of them reflect an unresolved V gene, and why the rest are absent is not known. In all, the sample holds fewer than 350,000 clones, and approximately 86% of those were seen once. Less than 15% of the sample is taken by the ten largest. Sample: peripheral blood. Every receptor here comes from a woman in her 70s with COVID-19, enrolled during active disease.

CDR3 bases: TGTGCCAGTAGTACGGTAATTTGGCGCAGACAGGGAGGTCGAGCTTTCTTT. This encodes CASSTVIWRRQGGRAFF. The V and J genes are TRBV19 and TRBJ1-1, with 7 bases that match TRBD1. Germline V lookup: CDR1 LNHDA, CDR2 SQIVND (reference sequence). The CDR3 has 17 amino acids. The junction had 21 bases not matched to a gene; V was cut back by 4 bases and J by 10 bases. Full variable domain (missing parts from reference TRBV19 and TRBJ1-1): DGGITQSPKYLFRKEGQNVTLSCEQNLNHDAMYWYRQDPGQGLRLIYYSQIVNDFQKGDIAEGYSVSREKKESFPLTVTSAQKNPTAFYLCASSTVIWRRQGGRAFFGQGTRLTVV.

The chain joins TRBV4-2 to TRBJ1-2; a possible D gene is TRBD1 (5 bases). CDR3 length: 15 amino acids. V was cut by 0 bases and J by 2 bases, with 10 bases left in between. Germline loops: CDR1 LGHNA, CDR2 YNFKEQ. The CDR3 nucleotides read TGTGCCAGCAGCCAAGAAAGTCAGGGCAACTATGGCTACACCTTC. It is translated as CASSQESQGNYGYTF.

The chain is built from TRBV2 and TRBJ2-7; TRBD2 aligns across 7 bases. The CDR3 is 14 residues long. Trimming at V came to 7 bases and at J to 5 bases, leaving 11 bases not matched to a gene. Germline V gene data show CDR1 as SNHLY and CDR2 as FYNNEI. The CDR3 DNA is TGTGCCAGCAAGGGGAGGGGAGACTCGCACGAGCAGTACTTC. Protein product: CASKGRGDSHEQYF.

This clone was seen only once. This rearrangement joins TRBV10-2 to TRBJ1-2; D may be TRBD1 (5 bases). The CDR3 extends over 16 amino acids. Between the trimmed V and J ends, which lost 3 bases and 3 bases, there was a span of 17 bases. Germline V gene data show CDR1 as WSHSY and CDR2 as SAAADI. Written as DNA, the CDR3 is TGCGCCAGCAGTGACTTCGGGGCGGGGCCCCACTATGGCTACACCTTC. Protein sequence: CASSDFGAGPHYGYTF.

This sequence joins TRBV27 and TRBJ1-3, with 7 bases that match TRBD1. Trimming removed 5 bases from V and 5 bases from J; junction bases left unmatched: 6. From germline, CDR1 is MNHEY and CDR2 SMNVEV (reference sequence). CDR3 length: 14 amino acids. This CDR3 reads CASSMTGFRNTIYF. The DNA of the CDR3 is TGTGCCAGCAGTATGACAGGGTTTAGAAACACCATATATTTT.

The chain recombines TRBV7-9 with TRBJ2-5, with a possible D match to TRBD1 (6 bases). The CDR3 extends over 15 amino acids. V was trimmed by 4 bases and J by 0 bases, leaving 12 bases between them. The germline V gene has CDR1 SEHNR and CDR2 FQNEAQ (reference sequence). The CDR3 loop reads CASSSLDRNQETQYF. Here the CDR3 DNA reads TGTGCCAGCAGCTCCCTCGACAGGAACCAAGAGACCCAGTACTTC.

This chain connects TRBV5-1 to TRBJ2-5; D ambiguous. V gave up 0 bases and J gave up 5 bases, with 17 bases separating them. This CDR3 region has 16 residues. CDR1 is SGHRS, CDR2 YFSETQ, per germline. This CDR3 is CASSLGSPSGRETQYF. DNA for the CDR3: TGCGCCAGCAGCTTGGGGTCGCCCTCCGGTCGGGAGACCCAGTACTTC.

The chain is built from TRBV14 and TRBJ1-2; a possible D gene is TRBD1 (5 bases). Trimming took 5 bases from V and 5 from J, leaving 12 bases between them. CDR3 size: 13 residues. Germline V gene sequence: CDR1 SGHDN, CDR2 FVKESK. CDR3 residues: CASSSHRLYGYTF. The CDR3 coding sequence is TGTGCCAGCAGCTCCCACAGGTTATATGGCTACACCTTC.

This chain connects TRBV28 to TRBJ2-7; 7 bases match TRBD1. J gave up 5 bases and V 3 bases, and 13 bases lay outside the gene matches. The CDR3 spans 16 residues. Germline V gives CDR1 MDHEN, CDR2 SYDVKM. The CDR3 DNA reads as TGTGCCAGCAGTTTCAGGTTGAGGGGGCAAGGCAACGAGCAGTACTTC. Translating it yields CASSFRLRGQGNEQYF.

The chain's CDR3 is CASSLGARGGHETQYF. The CDR3 DNA reads TGTGCCAGCAGCTTGGGTGCGCGGGGGGGCCACGAGACCCAGTACTTC. The chain carries TRBV5-4 and TRBJ2-5; the match to TRBD2 covers 9 bases. Losses at the gene ends were 0 bases for V and 5 bases for J; bases not matched to a gene: 8. The CDR3 length is 16 residues. CDR1 is SGHNT, CDR2 YYREEE, per germline (reference sequence).

V is TRBV2 and J is TRBJ2-7, with a weak D call TRBD2 (7 bases). CDR3 length equals 15 residues. Germline-derived CDR1 and CDR2 are SNHLY and FYNNEI. V was cut by 1 base and J by 5 bases, with 15 bases left in between. The CDR3 reads CASSEDRGGPNEQYF. In DNA form, the CDR3 reads TGTGCCAGCAGTGAAGATAGGGGGGGCCCCAACGAGCAGTACTTC. Full variable domain (remainder filled in from reference TRBV2 and TRBJ2-7): EPEVTQTPSHQVTQMGQEVILRCVPISNHLYFYWYRQILGQKVEFLVSFYNNEISEKSEIFDDQFSVERPDGSNFTLKIRSTKLEDSAMYFCASSEDRGGPNEQYFGPGTRLTVT.

This clone was recorded once. J is TRBJ2-3 and V is TRBV5-4; D may be TRBD2 (5 bases). V lost 2 bases and J 6 bases, leaving 13 bases between the germline ends. This CDR3 spans 14 amino acids. The germline V gene has CDR1 SGHNT and CDR2 YYREEE (reference sequence). CDR3 bases: TGTGCCAGCAGCTTTCCGGAGCGGTTGGATACGCAGTATTTT. Protein product: CASSFPERLDTQYF.

CDR3 amino acids: CASSLRGLYGYTF. The CDR3 DNA reads TGTGCCAGCAGTTTAAGGGGGCTTTATGGCTACACCTTC. The chain carries TRBV12-3 or TRBV12-4 and TRBJ1-2, with TRBD1 matching 7 bases. After removal of 2 bases from V and 5 bases from J, the junction contained 2 bases not matched to a gene. The CDR3 has 13 amino acids.

The chain links TRBV7-8 to TRBJ1-1, with D perhaps matching TRBD1 (5 bases). CDR3 length equals 12 residues. The V and J ends lost 1 base and 11 bases respectively, with 11 bases between them. Germline-derived CDR1 and CDR2 are SGHVS and FQNEAQ. The CDR3 is CASSLVGGWAFF. CDR3 DNA sequence: TGTGCCAGCAGCTTAGTTGGGGGGTGGGCTTTCTTT.

The chain links TRBV6-5 to TRBJ2-7; D is possibly TRBD2 (6 bases). V lost 2 bases and J lost 6, with 17 bases in between. Germline CDR1 reads MNHEY; CDR2 reads SVGAGI. This CDR3 has 15 residues. This CDR3 reads CASSYTAGLSGEQYF. CDR3 nucleotides: TGTGCCAGCAGTTACACGGCGGGGTTATCGGGCGAGCAGTACTTC.

This rearrangement joins TRBV7-2 to TRBJ2-5; 12 bases map to TRBD2. J gave up 5 bases and V 2 bases, and 3 bases lay outside the gene matches. The V gene's germline CDR1 is SGHTA and CDR2 FQGNSA. The CDR3 totals 15 residues. The CDR3 loop reads CASSLSSGGAETQYF. The CDR3 region has the DNA TGTGCCAGCAGCTTATCTAGCGGGGGGGCGGAGACCCAGTACTTC.